This T cell receptor (beta chain) is from a study of blood T cell repertoires in COVID-19. Study-level background: Acute and convalescent COVID-19 specimens originated in the United States, Italy and Spain.

V was cut by 2 bases and J by 0 bases, with 17 bases left in between. Germline values: CDR1 LGHDT, CDR2 YNNKEL (reference sequence). The CDR3 is 18 residues long. Profiling relied on immunoSEQ multiplex PCR, and the TCRdb table lists in-frame clones only, not all of them. Among 120,000 to 150,000 clones listed, 84% were seen once. The table lists this clone with a count of one. The sequencing sample was made of peripheral blood. This chain connects TRBV3-1 (or the pseudogene TRBV3-2) to TRBJ2-1, with a weak D call TRBD1 (5 bases). The receptor was isolated from a human donor in a cohort sampled during active COVID-19. CDR3 DNA sequence: TGTGCCAGCAGCCAACGAGAAGGGTTGGGGCGCTCCTACAATGAGCAGTTCTTC. Translation gives CASSQREGLGRSYNEQFF.